A single sample is the source of the 5 T cell receptor beta chains below, sequenced in a study of OX40 agonist ivuxolimab in advanced cancers. Profiled with immunoSEQ multiplex PCR; TCRdb holds only in-frame clones, not every one. The sample records approximately 60,000 clones, about 89% being singletons. Specimen: CD4+ or CD8+ T cells sorted from blood, collected in a trial of the OX40 agonist ivuxolimab. The receptors originated from an adult with an advanced solid tumor such as melanoma, head and neck, liver or kidney cancer.

This rearrangement joins TRBV6-5 to TRBJ2-1; TRBD2 agrees at 13 bases. The CDR3 is made up of 16 amino acids. The V gene's germline CDR1 is MNHEY and CDR2 SVGAGI. Trimming cost V 4 bases and J 6 bases; bases outside gene matches: 6. The CDR3 here is CASSSRTSGRSNEQFF. The CDR3 DNA sequence: TGTGCCAGCAGTTCAAGGACTAGCGGGAGAAGCAATGAGCAGTTCTTC.

This rearrangement joins TRBV7-8 to TRBJ2-5; 7 nucleotides match TRBD2. The germline gives CDR1 SGHVS, CDR2 FQNEAQ. The J segment lost 4 bases and the V segment lost 5 bases, leaving 4 bases of the junction unmatched. This CDR3 is built from 13 residues. CDR3 sequence: CASSGRAPETQYF. The DNA for the CDR3 is TGTGCCAGCAGCGGGAGGGCCCCAGAGACCCAGTACTTC.

The CDR3 nucleotides are TGTGCCAGCTCACCCCTTGGACGGGCGAACACCGGGGAGCTGTTTTTT. Its translation is CASSPLGRANTGELFF. The gene calls are TRBV18 and TRBJ2-2; D is ambiguous. V lost 3 bases, J lost 0 bases, and 11 bases lay in between. CDR1 is KGHSH and CDR2 is LQKENI in the germline V gene. The length of the CDR3 is 16 residues.

V and J are TRBV15 and TRBJ2-1; possibly TRBD1 for D (5 bases). CDR3 size: 13 residues. CDR1 and CDR2 (germline): LNHNV, YYDKDF (reference sequence). Trimming took off 9 bases at V and 2 bases at J, with 11 bases between the two ends. CDR3 coding DNA: TGTGCCACGACTGCAGGGACCTACAATGAGCAGTTCTTC. It codes for CATTAGTYNEQFF.

This clone came up a few times. The rearrangement joins TRBV2 to TRBJ1-1, with no clear D. The CDR3 extends over 13 amino acids. Per the germline V gene, CDR1 is SNHLY and CDR2 is FYNNEI. The V end lost 6 bases, the J end lost 4 bases, and 12 bases lay between the germline ends. CDR3 coding DNA: TGTGCCAGCAGCCAGGACTTGGGCACTGAAGCTTTCTTT. This codes for CASSQDLGTEAFF.